The 26 T cell receptor beta chains listed next were all sequenced from one sample in a study of blood T cell repertoires in COVID-19. The protocol was immunoSEQ multiplex PCR, while the TCRdb copy is restricted to in-frame clones and leaves out a portion. The table records more than 400,000 clones, around 90% of them present only once. Specimen: PBMCs or T cells enriched from blood (not recorded which). The receptors shown here come from a young man who had recovered from COVID-19.

This clone was observed a single time. This chain connects TRBV9 to TRBJ2-1; TRBD2 matches 7 bases. J lost 7 bases, V lost 1 base, and 8 bases had no gene match. CDR3 size: 15 residues. Germline loops: CDR1 SGDLS, CDR2 YYNGEE. As DNA, the CDR3 is TGTGCCAGCAGCGTATCAACATCGCGGGAGAATGAGCAGTTCTTC. As protein: CASSVSTSRENEQFF.

This clone occurred a few times. The sample has other DNA sequences that encode this CDR3 too. The chain recombines TRBV30 with TRBJ2-7; the D gene is possibly TRBD1 (5 bases). This CDR3 is built from 12 residues. The germline gives CDR1 GTSNPN, CDR2 SVGIG (reference sequence). V lost 0 bases, J lost 4 bases, and 7 bases lay in between. This CDR3 reads CAWSVRGYEQYF. The DNA for the CDR3 is TGTGCCTGGAGTGTAAGGGGTTACGAGCAGTACTTC.

This clone was recorded a few times. The chain combines TRBV18 with TRBJ1-1; 7 nucleotides align to TRBD1. J lost 7 bases, V lost 3 bases, and 17 bases had no gene match. CDR1 and CDR2 from the germline V gene are KGHSH and LQKENI. The CDR3 totals 17 residues. The CDR3, as DNA: TGTGCCAGCTCACCGGGGACAGTGAGGACGGCGGCGGGTGAAGCTTTCTTT. It encodes CASSPGTVRTAAGEAFF.

The rearrangement joins TRBV15 to TRBJ2-3, with 11 bases aligning to TRBD2. V shed 0 bases and J 5 bases; nucleotides not matched to a gene: 7. Germline V CDR1 and CDR2: LNHNV, YYDKDF (reference sequence). CDR3 size: 17 residues. The CDR3 protein is CATSREYTSGGGDTQYF. Here the CDR3 DNA reads TGTGCCACCAGCAGAGAGTACACTAGCGGGGGAGGAGATACGCAGTATTTT.

J is TRBJ2-5 and V is TRBV28; D possibly corresponds to TRBD2 (7 bases). V lost 6 bases and J lost 5, with 19 bases in between. The CDR3 runs 15 residues. CDR1 is MDHEN, CDR2 SYDVKM, per germline. CDR3 nucleotides: TGTGCCAGCAGCCAAAGGGGGGGTTGGGGTGAGACCCAGTACTTC. Its translation is CASSQRGGWGETQYF.

J is TRBJ2-2 and V is TRBV3-1 (or the pseudogene TRBV3-2), with D maybe TRBD1 (6 bases). CDR1 LGHDT and CDR2 YNNKEL come from the germline V gene (reference sequence). The length of the CDR3 is 15 residues. V was trimmed by 4 bases and J by 7 bases, leaving 16 bases between them. The CDR3 bases are TGTGCCAGCAGCCCACCCAGGGGTTCCGGCGGGGAGCTGTTTTTT. Translating it yields CASSPPRGSGGELFF.

V usage is TRBV11-2 and J usage is TRBJ2-7; 8 positions agree with TRBD2. J lost 4 bases, V lost 5 bases, and 13 bases had no gene match. Germline V gives CDR1 SGHAT, CDR2 FQNNGV. The CDR3 is made up of 16 amino acids. The CDR3 DNA reads as TGTGCCAGCAGCCTGGACACCGGGACTAGAGGTTACGAGCAGTACTTC. This codes for CASSLDTGTRGYEQYF.

The chain joins TRBV2 to TRBJ2-5, with 11 bases matching TRBD2. The V and J ends lost 11 bases and 2 bases, in that order; junction bases with no gene match: 13. There are 16 residues in the CDR3. In germline, CDR1 is SNHLY, CDR2 FYNNEI. CDR3 nucleotides: TGTGCCGCTCGGAGGGCTAGCGGGGGGAAACAAGAGACCCAGTACTTC. Protein sequence: CAARRASGGKQETQYF.

This chain links TRBV9 with TRBJ1-1; the match to TRBD1 covers 7 bases. J was trimmed by 4 bases and V by 4 bases; bases with no gene match: 10. CDR3 length: 15 residues. CDR1 and CDR2 from the germline V gene are SGDLS and YYNGEE. The CDR3 region has the DNA TGTGCCAGCAGCTGGGGAACAGGGGAAGGCACTGAAGCTTTCTTT. Encoded protein: CASSWGTGEGTEAFF.

CDR3 region: CARIQGGWGHQPQHF. CDR3 DNA sequence: TGCGCCAGGATACAGGGAGGGTGGGGTCATCAGCCCCAGCATTTT. The V gene is TRBV5-1, the J gene TRBJ1-5, with a tentative D call TRBD1 (6 bases). V was trimmed by 8 bases and J by 5 bases, leaving 20 bases between them. The germline V gene has CDR1 SGHRS and CDR2 YFSETQ. CDR3 size: 15 residues.

Written as DNA, the CDR3 is TGTGCCAGCAGCTTACATCAGGGCCTGGTGGATCAGCCCCAGCATTTT. This gives the protein CASSLHQGLVDQPQHF. This sequence joins TRBV7-8 and TRBJ1-5, with D perhaps matching TRBD1 (5 bases). This CDR3 contains 16 residues. V lost 2 bases, J lost 5 bases, and 16 bases lay in between. CDR1 SGHVS and CDR2 FQNEAQ come from the germline V gene.

The V call is TRBV18, the J call TRBJ1-2, with a tentative D call TRBD1 (6 bases). Deletions cut 3 bases from V and 6 bases from J, with 8 bases between. The length of the CDR3 is 12 residues. Germline CDR1 reads KGHSH; CDR2 reads LQKENI. CDR3 sequence reads: CASSPNRDGYTF. The CDR3 coding sequence is TGTGCCAGCTCACCCAACAGGGATGGCTACACCTTC.

The V and J genes are TRBV5-8 and TRBJ2-2, with 8 positions matching TRBD1. CDR3 length equals 17 residues. The trim removed 4 bases at V and 2 bases at J, leaving 10 bases unmatched. Germline CDR1 reads SGHTS; CDR2 reads YDEGEE. In nucleotides, the CDR3 is TGTGCCAGCAGCCCATGGACGGGACAGGCAAACACCGGGGAGCTGTTTTTT. Its protein product is CASSPWTGQANTGELFF.

This chain connects TRBV11-2 to TRBJ2-7, with D possibly TRBD2 on 6 matching bases. Trimming stripped 0 bases from V and 4 bases from J, with 13 bases between. Germline-derived CDR1 and CDR2 are SGHAT and FQNNGV. CDR3 length: 15 amino acids. Here the CDR3 reads CASSLETGSQYEQYF. The CDR3 coding sequence is TGTGCCAGCAGCTTAGAAACCGGGAGTCAATACGAGCAGTACTTC.

The chain combines TRBV9 with TRBJ1-2, with 9 bases lining up with TRBD1. Germline V CDR1 and CDR2: SGDLS, YYNGEE. Trimming at V came to 0 bases and at J to 6 bases, leaving 0 bases not matched to a gene. This CDR3 region has 13 residues. In DNA, the CDR3 is TGTGCCAGCAGCGTAGGACAGGGGGATGGCTACACCTTC. Encoded protein: CASSVGQGDGYTF.

The V and J genes are TRBV24-1 and TRBJ1-2, with no clear D. V was cut by 1 base and J by 1 base, with 6 bases left in between. The CDR3 loop spans 14 amino acids. The germline CDR1 and CDR2 sequences are KGHDR and SFDVKD. The CDR3, as DNA: TGTGCCACCAGTGATTTTTCCAGTAACTATGGCTACACCTTC. Translating gives CATSDFSSNYGYTF.

The chain has TRBV2 and TRBJ1-2; the D gene is possibly TRBD1 (5 bases). Germline assignment: CDR1 SNHLY and CDR2 FYNNEI. The CDR3 spans 14 residues. The germline V and J ends were trimmed by 7 bases and 4 bases, with 16 bases remaining between them. The CDR3 region is CASTRGGGIYGYTF. DNA for the CDR3: TGTGCCAGCACCCGGGGCGGGGGGATCTATGGCTACACCTTC.

For the CDR3, the DNA is TGCAGCGCAGGAACATTGTACCGGGGTGGCACTGAAGCTTTCTTT. Translation gives CSAGTLYRGGTEAFF. The V call is TRBV29-1, the J call TRBJ1-1; D is unclear. The CDR3 is 15 residues long. Per germline, CDR1 SQVTM and CDR2 ANQGSEA. V dropped 7 bases and J dropped 4 bases, with 22 bases sitting between them.

In nucleotides, the CDR3 is TGCGCCAGCAGTGAGACCGACAGGGAAAACACTGAAGCTTTCTTT. Amino acids: CASSETDRENTEAFF. This chain joins TRBV10-1 and TRBJ1-1; 7 bases align to TRBD1. The germline gives CDR1 WNHNN, CDR2 SYGVQD (reference sequence). The trim removed 2 bases at V and 2 bases at J, leaving 5 bases unmatched. The CDR3 spans 15 residues.

J is TRBJ2-1 and V is TRBV5-1, with 7 bases fitting TRBD2. Germline V gives CDR1 SGHRS, CDR2 YFSETQ. Trimming at V came to 0 bases and at J to 2 bases, leaving 5 bases not matched to a gene. The CDR3 sequence is 16 residues long. The CDR3 DNA reads as TGCGCCAGCAGCTTGGGGACTAGTCCCACCTACAATGAGCAGTTCTTC. This encodes CASSLGTSPTYNEQFF.

The chain carries TRBV6-1 and TRBJ2-5; D gene ambiguous. V gave up 2 bases and J gave up 2 bases, with 6 bases separating them. The germline CDR1 and CDR2 sequences are MNHNS and SASEGT. The CDR3 spans 13 residues. CDR3 in amino acids: CASSESLQETQYF. Written as DNA, the CDR3 is TGTGCCAGCAGTGAAAGCCTGCAAGAGACCCAGTACTTC.

This clone was observed a single time. This chain uses TRBV3-1 (or the pseudogene TRBV3-2) with TRBJ2-2; D ambiguous. Germline CDR1 and CDR2: LGHDT and YNNKEL (reference sequence). This CDR3 spans 12 amino acids. With 4 bases removed from V and 5 bases from J, the gap between germline ends came to 5 bases. In nucleotides, the CDR3 is TGTGCCAGCAGCCCGAGGACCGGGGAGCTGTTTTTT. Translating it yields CASSPRTGELFF.

This clone was observed a few times. The V and J genes are TRBV2 and TRBJ2-7; D remains ambiguous. CDR1 is SNHLY and CDR2 is FYNNEI in the germline V gene. Trimming removed 4 bases at V and 3 bases at J, with 7 bases between. The CDR3 totals 12 residues. The CDR3 is CASSGWSYEQYF. In nucleotides, the CDR3 is TGTGCCAGCAGTGGTTGGAGCTACGAGCAGTACTTC.

The V and J genes are TRBV7-8 and TRBJ1-5; the D gene is possibly TRBD1 (6 bases). Germline-derived CDR1 and CDR2 are SGHVS and FQNEAQ. The CDR3 consists of 15 residues. The ends were cut back, 4 bases at V and 5 bases at J, with 15 bases in the middle. CDR3 in DNA: TGTGCCAGCAGCTCCGAGGCGGGGGGCCATCAGCCCCAGCATTTT. This encodes CASSSEAGGHQPQHF.

The chain joins TRBV7-3 to TRBJ2-3, with D maybe TRBD2 (7 bases). Germline CDR1 SGHTA, CDR2 FQGTGA. V was cut by 5 bases and J by 3 bases, with 12 bases left in between. The CDR3 contains 14 residues. DNA of the CDR3: TGTGCCAGCAGCACAGGGACTACAACAGATACGCAGTATTTT. This encodes CASSTGTTTDTQYF.

The V and J genes are TRBV2 and TRBJ1-6, with a possible D match to TRBD1 (6 bases). Germline V gene sequence: CDR1 SNHLY, CDR2 FYNNEI. V lost 7 bases and J 7 bases, leaving 23 bases between the germline ends. This CDR3 region has 17 residues. The CDR3 is CASNQGPNTLTNSPLHF. CDR3 bases: TGTGCCAGCAACCAGGGGCCGAATACCCTTACGAATTCACCCCTCCACTTT.